This paragraph reports one T cell receptor beta chain. Antigen: not known. Every isolated RNA sample was fully reverse transcribed, so sequencing captured expressed TCRB transcripts. The table came from immunoSEQ multiplex PCR; TCRdb's copy has only in-frame clones and leaves some out. The table has about 660,000 clones, roughly 13% seen once. Without exception, sorted populations had purity beyond 95%. This specimen comes from a study of beta chain features in type 1 diabetes. The V and J ends lost 5 bases and 9 bases, in that order; junction bases with no gene match: 13. This CDR3 region has 15 residues. CDR1 and CDR2 (germline): SGHRS, YFSETQ. Findings and limits, study-wide: Because the template was cDNA, high-expressing cells might be over-represented. Compared with healthy donors, patients appeared to share more similar naive, central memory and regulatory TCRB repertoires. TCRB CDR3s were moderately but significantly shorter in Type 1 diabetes patients in all four CD4+ subsets.

The clonotype was recovered from a man aged 18 to 30 with type 1 diabetes. What was sequenced was naive CD4+ T cells from blood. The chain joins TRBV5-1 to TRBJ2-1, with 8 bases that match TRBD2. In DNA form, the CDR3 reads TGCGCCAGCAGAGGTACTAGCGGAGGTAGCGGTGAGCAGTTCTTC. Translation gives CASRGTSGGSGEQFF. Filled out from reference TRBV5-1 and TRBJ2-1, the complete variable domain reads KAGVTQTPRYLIKTRGQQVTLSCSPISGHRSVSWYQQTPGQGLQFLFEYFSETQRNKGNFPGRFSGRQFSNSRSEMNVSTLELGDSALYLCASRGTSGGSGEQFFGPGTRLTVL.